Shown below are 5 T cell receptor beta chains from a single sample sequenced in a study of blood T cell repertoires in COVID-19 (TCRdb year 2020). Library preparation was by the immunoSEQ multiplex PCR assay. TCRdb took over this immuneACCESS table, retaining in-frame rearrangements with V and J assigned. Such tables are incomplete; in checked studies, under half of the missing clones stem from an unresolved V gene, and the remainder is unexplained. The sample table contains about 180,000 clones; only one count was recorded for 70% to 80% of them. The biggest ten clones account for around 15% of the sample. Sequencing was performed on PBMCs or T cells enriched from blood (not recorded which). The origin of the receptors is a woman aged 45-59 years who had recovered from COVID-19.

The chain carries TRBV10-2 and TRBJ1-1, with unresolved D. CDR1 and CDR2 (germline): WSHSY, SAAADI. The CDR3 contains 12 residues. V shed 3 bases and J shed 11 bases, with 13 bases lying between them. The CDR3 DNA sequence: TGCGCCAGCAGTGATCCCACTTTGAAGGCTTTCTTT. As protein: CASSDPTLKAFF.

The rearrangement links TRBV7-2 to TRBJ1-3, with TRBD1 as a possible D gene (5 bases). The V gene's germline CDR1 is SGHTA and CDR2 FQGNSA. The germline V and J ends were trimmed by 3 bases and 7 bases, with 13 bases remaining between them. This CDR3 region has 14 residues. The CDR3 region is CASSFEGQGNTIYF. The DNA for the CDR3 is TGTGCCAGCAGCTTTGAAGGGCAGGGTAACACCATATATTTT.

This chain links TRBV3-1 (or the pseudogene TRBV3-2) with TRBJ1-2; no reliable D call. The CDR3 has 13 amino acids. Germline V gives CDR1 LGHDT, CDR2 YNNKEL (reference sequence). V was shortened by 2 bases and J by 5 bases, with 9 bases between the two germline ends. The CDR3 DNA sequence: TGTGCCAGCAGCCAAAGGAGTGGGTATGGCTACACCTTC. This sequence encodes CASSQRSGYGYTF.

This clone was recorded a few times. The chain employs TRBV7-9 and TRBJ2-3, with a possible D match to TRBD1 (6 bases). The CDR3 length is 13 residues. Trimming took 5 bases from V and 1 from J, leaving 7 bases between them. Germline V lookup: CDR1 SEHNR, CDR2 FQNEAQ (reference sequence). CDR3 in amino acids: CASSRTGTDTQYF. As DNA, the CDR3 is TGTGCCAGCAGCAGGACAGGCACAGATACGCAGTATTTT.

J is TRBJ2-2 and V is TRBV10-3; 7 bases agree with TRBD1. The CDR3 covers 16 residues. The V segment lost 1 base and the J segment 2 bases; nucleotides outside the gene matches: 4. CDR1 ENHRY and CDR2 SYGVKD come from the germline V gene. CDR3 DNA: TGTGCCATCAGTGAGTGGGGACAGACAAACACCGGGGAGCTGTTTTTT. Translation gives CAISEWGQTNTGELFF.